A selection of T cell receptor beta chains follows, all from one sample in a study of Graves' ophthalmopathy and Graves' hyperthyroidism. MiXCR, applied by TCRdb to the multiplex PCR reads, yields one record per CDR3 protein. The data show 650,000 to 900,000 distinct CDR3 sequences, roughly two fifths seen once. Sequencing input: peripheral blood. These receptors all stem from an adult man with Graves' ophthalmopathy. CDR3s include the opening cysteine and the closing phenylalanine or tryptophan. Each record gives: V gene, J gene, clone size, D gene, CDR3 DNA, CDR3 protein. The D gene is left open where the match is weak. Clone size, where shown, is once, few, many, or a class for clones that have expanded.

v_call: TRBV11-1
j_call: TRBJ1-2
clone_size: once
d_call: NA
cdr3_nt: TGTGCCAGCAGCCCGCAGGGGCAGGTCTATGGCTACACCTTC
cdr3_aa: CASSPQGQVYGYTF

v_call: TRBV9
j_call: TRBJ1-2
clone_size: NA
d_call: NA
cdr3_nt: TGTGCCAGCAGCGTAGCGGTGATCCCCCAGGAATATGGCTACACCTTC
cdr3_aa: CASSVAVIPQEYGYTF

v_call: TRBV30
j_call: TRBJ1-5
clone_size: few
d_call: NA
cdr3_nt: TGTGCCTGGAGTGTCGGGCAGGGCAATCAGCCCCAGCATTTT
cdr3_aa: CAWSVGQGNQPQHF

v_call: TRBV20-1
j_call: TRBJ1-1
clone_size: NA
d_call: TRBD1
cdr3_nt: TGCAGTGCGGCGACAGGGGTGGGCACTGAAGCTTTCTTT
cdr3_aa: CSAATGVGTEAFF

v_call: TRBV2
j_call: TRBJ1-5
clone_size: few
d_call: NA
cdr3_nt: TGTGCCAGCAGTGAAGCGCTTTTAGGCAATCAGCCCCAGCATTTT
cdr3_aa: CASSEALLGNQPQHF

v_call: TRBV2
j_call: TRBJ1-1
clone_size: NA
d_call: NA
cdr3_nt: TGTGCCAGCACCCCCCCGAAAGGGTTTAACACTGAAGCTTTCTTT
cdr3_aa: CASTPPKGFNTEAFF

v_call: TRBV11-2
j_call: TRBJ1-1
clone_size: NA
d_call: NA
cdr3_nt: TGTGCCAGCAGCACCGGGGGGTACACTGAAGCTTTCTTT
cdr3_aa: CASSTGGYTEAFF

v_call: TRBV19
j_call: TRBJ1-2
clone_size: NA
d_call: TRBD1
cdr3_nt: TGTGCCAGCAGTTCAGGGGGGGTAGTCTATGGCTACACCTTC
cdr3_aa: CASSSGGVVYGYTF

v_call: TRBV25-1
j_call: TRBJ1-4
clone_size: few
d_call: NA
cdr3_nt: TGTGCCAGCAGTGATATTCAGGGTGAAAAACTGTTTTTT
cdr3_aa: CASSDIQGEKLFF

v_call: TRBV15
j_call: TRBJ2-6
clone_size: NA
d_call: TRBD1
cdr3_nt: TGTGCCACCAGCAAAGACAGGGGGGACGGGGCCAACGTCCTGACTTTC
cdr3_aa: CATSKDRGDGANVLTF

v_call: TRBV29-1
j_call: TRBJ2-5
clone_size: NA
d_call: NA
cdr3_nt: TGCAGCGTTGATTCGGACAGTAAAGAGACCCAGTACTTC
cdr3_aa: CSVDSDSKETQYF

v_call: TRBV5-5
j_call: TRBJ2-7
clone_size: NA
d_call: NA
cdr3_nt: TGTGCCAGCAGCTCCTACAGCCTCCTTAACGAGCAGTACTTC
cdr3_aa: CASSSYSLLNEQYF

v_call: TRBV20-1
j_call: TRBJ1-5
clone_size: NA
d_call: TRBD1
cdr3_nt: TGCAGTGCTCATAGAATACAGGGGAGCAATCAGCCCCAGCATTTT
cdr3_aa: CSAHRIQGSNQPQHF

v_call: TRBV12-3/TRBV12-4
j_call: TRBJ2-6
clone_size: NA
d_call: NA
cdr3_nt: TGTGCCAGCAGTTACGGAAACCGCTTGCCCAACGTCCTGACTTTC
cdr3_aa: CASSYGNRLPNVLTF

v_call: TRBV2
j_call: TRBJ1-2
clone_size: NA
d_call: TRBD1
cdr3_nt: TGTGCCAGCAGCTTAGTGTCGGACAGGGCGGGCTACACCTTC
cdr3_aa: CASSLVSDRAGYTF

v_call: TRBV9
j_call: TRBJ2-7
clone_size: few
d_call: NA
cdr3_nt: TGTGCCAGCAGCGTAATGAACGGCGAGCAGTACTTC
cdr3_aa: CASSVMNGEQYF

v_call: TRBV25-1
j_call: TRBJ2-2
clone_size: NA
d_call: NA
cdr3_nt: TGTGCCAGCACCGCAACTCGAAAGGGGTACACCGGGGAGCTGTTTTTT
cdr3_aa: CASTATRKGYTGELFF

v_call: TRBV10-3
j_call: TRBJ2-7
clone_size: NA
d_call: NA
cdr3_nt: TGTGCCAGCAGTTACTCGACGAGCTACGAGCGGTACTTC
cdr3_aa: CASSYSTSYERYF

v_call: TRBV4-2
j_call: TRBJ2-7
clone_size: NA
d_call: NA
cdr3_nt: TGTGCCAGCAGCCAAGATTTTTCCATCGAGCAGTACTTC
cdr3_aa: CASSQDFSIEQYF

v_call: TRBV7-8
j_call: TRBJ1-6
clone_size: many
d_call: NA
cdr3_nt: TGTGCCACCCGTATTAGAACAAATTCACCCCTCCACTTT
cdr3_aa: CATRIRTNSPLHF

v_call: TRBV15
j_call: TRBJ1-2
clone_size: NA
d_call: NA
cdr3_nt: TGTGCCACCAGCAGCTTGGTTCAGGAAGCCTATGGCTACACCTTC
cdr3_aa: CATSSLVQEAYGYTF

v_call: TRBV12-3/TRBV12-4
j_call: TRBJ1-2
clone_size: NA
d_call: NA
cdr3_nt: TGTGCCAGCAGCCGAATCTCCTTTGGGGTGGGACGCTATGGCTACACCTTC
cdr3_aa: CASSRISFGVGRYGYTF

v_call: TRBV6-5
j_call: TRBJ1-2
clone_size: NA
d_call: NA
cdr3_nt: TGTGCCAGCAGTTACTCAGCAGGGACTAGCTATGGCTACACCTTC
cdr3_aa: CASSYSAGTSYGYTF

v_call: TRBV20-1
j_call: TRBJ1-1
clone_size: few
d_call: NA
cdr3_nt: TGCAGTGCTAGACGGACGGGAATGAACACTGAAGCTTTCTTT
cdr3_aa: CSARRTGMNTEAFF

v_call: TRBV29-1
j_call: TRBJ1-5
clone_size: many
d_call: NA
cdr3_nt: TGCAGCGTTGCAGCGGGGTCACTTCAGCCCCAGCATTTT
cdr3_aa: CSVAAGSLQPQHF

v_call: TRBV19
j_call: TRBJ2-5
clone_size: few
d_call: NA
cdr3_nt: TGTGCCAGTAGTATCAACCCTGCAGGGGGGGAGACCCAGTACTTC
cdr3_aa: CASSINPAGGETQYF

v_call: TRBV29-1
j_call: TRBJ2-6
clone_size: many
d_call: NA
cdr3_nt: TGCAGCGTTTCCCCTGGGTCCCCCGGGGCCAACGTCCTGACTTTC
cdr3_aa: CSVSPGSPGANVLTF

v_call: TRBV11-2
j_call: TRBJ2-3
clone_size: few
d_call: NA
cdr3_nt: TGTGCCAGCAGCTTAGGCCCCTTGGATCAGCCCCAGTATTTT
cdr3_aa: CASSLGPLDQPQYF

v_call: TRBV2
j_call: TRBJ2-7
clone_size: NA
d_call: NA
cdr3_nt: TGCGCCAGCAGCCAAGAGTCACTGGCCTACGAGCAGTACTTC
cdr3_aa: CASSQESLAYEQYF

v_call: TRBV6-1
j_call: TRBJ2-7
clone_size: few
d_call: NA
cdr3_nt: TGTGCCAGCAGTGAAGGGAGGGCCGACAGGAACGAGCAGTACTTC
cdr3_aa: CASSEGRADRNEQYF

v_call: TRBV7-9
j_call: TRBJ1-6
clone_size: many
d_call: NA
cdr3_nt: TGTGCCAGCGGGACGGGTAATTCACCCCTCCACTTT
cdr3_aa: CASGTGNSPLHF

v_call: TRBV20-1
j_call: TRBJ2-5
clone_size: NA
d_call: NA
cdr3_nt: TGCAGTGCTTGGACCCTGGAAGAGACCCAGTACTTC
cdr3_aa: CSAWTLEETQYF

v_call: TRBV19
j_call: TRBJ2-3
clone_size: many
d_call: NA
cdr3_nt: TGTGCCAGTAGACTAGACCAAAGCACAGATACGCAGTATTTT
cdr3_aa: CASRLDQSTDTQYF

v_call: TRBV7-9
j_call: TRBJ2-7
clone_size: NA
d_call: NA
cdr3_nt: TGTGCCAGCACCCCAATTGAGGGGTCCTACGAGCAGTACTTC
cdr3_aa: CASTPIEGSYEQYF

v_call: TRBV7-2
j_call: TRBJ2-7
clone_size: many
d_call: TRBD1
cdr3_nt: TGTGCCAGCAGCCTCGACAGGGTCGACGAGCAGTACTTC
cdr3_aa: CASSLDRVDEQYF

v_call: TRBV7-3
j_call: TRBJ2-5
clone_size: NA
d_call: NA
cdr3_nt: TGTGCCAGCAGCTCTGGGGGTGAAGGGACCCAGTACTTC
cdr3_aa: CASSSGGEGTQYF

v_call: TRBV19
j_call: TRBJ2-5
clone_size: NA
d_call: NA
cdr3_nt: TGTGCCAGTAGTATACGGGGGCTCAAGGAGACCCAGTACTTC
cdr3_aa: CASSIRGLKETQYF